Included here is one T cell receptor beta chain sequence, with context. Its antigen is currently unknown. This record comes from a study of cytomegalovirus exposure and HLA in healthy donors. Findings and limits, study-wide: The presence/absence work took it that sequencing depth was about the same across donors. The only immune exposure information that was available was CMV serostatus. Cytomegalovirus association was assigned to around 150 TCR beta chains.

With 60 Vbeta and 13 Jbeta primers, the PCR was carried out. The method was immunoSEQ multiplex PCR; TCRdb's version includes in-frame clones alone and lacks a portion of them. The sample carries just over 95,000 clones, under 80% recorded once. Per the germline V gene, CDR1 is SQVTM and CDR2 is ANQGSEA. V lost 2 bases to trimming and J lost 5 bases, with 7 bases between them. The CDR3 covers 12 residues. This TCR came from a human donor in good health. The chain uses TRBV29-1 and TRBJ2-1; D is ambiguous. Specimen: PBMCs. Here the CDR3 reads CSVERLDNEQFF. The CDR3, as DNA: TGCAGCGTTGAACGACTTGACAATGAGCAGTTCTTC.